Presented here are 30 T cell receptor beta chains from one specimen sequenced in a study of T-cell memory formation after mild COVID-19. TCRdb reanalysed the 5' RACE reads using MiXCR and keeps one entry per CDR3 protein. The repertoire holds about 150,000 distinct CDR3 sequences, with approximately 15% as singletons. The sequencing input was PBMCs or a T cell subset sorted from them (not recorded which). The receptors were sampled from an adult woman who had mild COVID-19 (a few samples of this study predate the infection). Cell type and time point are not known.

The V and J genes are TRBV20-1 and TRBJ1-2; D ambiguous. Trimming left V 4 bases short and J 4 bases short, with 19 bases between. The CDR3 has 15 amino acids. In germline, CDR1 is DFQATT, CDR2 SNEGSKA (reference sequence). CDR3 bases: TGCAGTGCTATATCCCCGACGGGCGAAACCTATGGCTACACCTTC. This sequence encodes CSAISPTGETYGYTF.

In this sample, this clonotype turned up a few times. CDR3 sequence (DNA): TGCGCCAGCAGCCAAGGTGCTGGGGCGAAAGAGACCCAGTACTTC. Translation: CASSQGAGAKETQYF. The genes are TRBV4-1 and TRBJ2-5; a weak D match, TRBD1 (5 bases). V lost 1 base and J 3 bases, leaving 12 bases between the germline ends. The CDR3 covers 15 residues. The germline gives CDR1 MGHRA, CDR2 YSYEKL.

This clonotype was detected only a few times. DNA of the CDR3: TGCGCCAGCAGCCCCACTAGCGGGGGGCCCAGGGAGACCCAGTACTTC. It specifies CASSPTSGGPRETQYF. The chain links TRBV4-1 to TRBJ2-5, with TRBD2 matching over 12 bases. There are 16 residues in the CDR3. Germline CDR1 reads MGHRA; CDR2 reads YSYEKL. The V and J ends lost 4 bases and 5 bases, in that order; junction bases with no gene match: 8.

J is TRBJ2-1 and V is TRBV29-1; D uncertain. The ends were cut back, 7 bases at V and 5 bases at J, with 12 bases in the middle. Germline lookup yields CDR1 SQVTM and CDR2 ANQGSEA. The CDR3 has 12 residues. Written as DNA, the CDR3 is TGCAGCGCCACTACGCCACACAATGAGCAGTTCTTC. This translates into CSATTPHNEQFF.

The chain is built from TRBV6-5 and TRBJ2-1; 7 bases map to TRBD2. Germline V gene lookup returns CDR1 MNHEY and CDR2 SVGAGI. The CDR3 spans 14 residues. Trimming took 5 bases from V and 4 from J; bases not matched to a gene: 5. CDR3 in amino acids: CASSILGLYNEQFF. The CDR3 DNA sequence: TGTGCCAGCAGTATCCTGGGACTATACAATGAGCAGTTCTTC.

A few counts support this clonotype. The chain links TRBV20-1 to TRBJ2-1; 9 bases are shared with TRBD2. This CDR3 spans 13 amino acids. V was pared by 4 bases and J by 9 bases, with 7 bases of the junction left unmatched. Germline V gene data show CDR1 as DFQATT and CDR2 as SNEGSKA (reference sequence). The CDR3 loop reads CSATGLATREQFF. DNA of the CDR3: TGCAGTGCTACGGGACTAGCTACCCGTGAGCAGTTCTTC.

The rearrangement joins TRBV7-2 to TRBJ2-1; D is unresolved. Germline V gene lookup returns CDR1 SGHTA and CDR2 FQGNSA. The CDR3 is 15 amino acids. The germline V and J ends were trimmed by 3 bases and 0 bases, with 9 bases remaining between them. CDR3 coding DNA: TGTGCCAGCAGCTTTGGGCATGGCTCCTACAATGAGCAGTTCTTC. Its protein is CASSFGHGSYNEQFF.

This sequence joins TRBV20-1 and TRBJ1-1; 7 nucleotides align to TRBD1. Germline V gene lookup returns CDR1 DFQATT and CDR2 SNEGSKA (reference sequence). V gave up 1 base and J gave up 3 bases; unmatched junction bases: 5. This CDR3 is 14 amino acids long. CDR3 coding DNA: TGCAGTGCTAGAGTGACAGGGAGTGACACTGAAGCTTTCTTT. This codes for CSARVTGSDTEAFF.

V is TRBV7-3 and J is TRBJ2-3; 8 nucleotides agree with TRBD2. Germline CDR1 is SGHTA and CDR2 is FQGTGA. J lost 3 bases, V lost 2 bases, and 1 base had no gene match. This CDR3 spans 14 amino acids. CDR3 coding DNA: TGTGCCAGCAGCTTACGCGGGAGGACAGATACGCAGTATTTT. This translates into CASSLRGRTDTQYF.

The chain employs TRBV7-8 and TRBJ2-3, with 8 positions matching TRBD2. This CDR3 is built from 17 residues. The germline V gene encodes CDR1 SGHVS and CDR2 FQNEAQ. V lost 5 bases, J lost 6 bases, and 16 bases stayed unmatched. The DNA for the CDR3 is TGTGCCAGCAGCCTATTAAGCGGGAGAGCTTCAGGCGATACGCAGTATTTT. This translates into CASSLLSGRASGDTQYF.

This sequence joins TRBV6-5 and TRBJ1-2, with a tentative D call TRBD1 (6 bases). The germline V and J ends were trimmed by 7 bases and 6 bases, with 12 bases remaining between them. The V gene's germline CDR1 is MNHEY and CDR2 SVGAGI. The CDR3 consists of 12 residues. CDR3 residues: CASTKQGHGYTF. The CDR3 coding sequence is TGTGCCAGCACAAAACAGGGCCATGGCTACACCTTC.

The chain carries TRBV29-1 and TRBJ1-4; D unresolved. The ends were cut back, 6 bases at V and 7 bases at J, with 12 bases in the middle. The V gene's germline CDR1 is SQVTM and CDR2 ANQGSEA. The length of the CDR3 is 12 residues. In DNA form, the CDR3 reads TGCAGCGTCTCGGCGTACTCTGAAAAACTGTTTTTT. This codes for CSVSAYSEKLFF. The whole variable domain, filled in from reference TRBV29-1 and TRBJ1-4, reads SAVISQKPSRDICQRGTSLTIQCQVDSQVTMMFWYRQQPGQSLTLIATANQGSEATYESGFVIDKFPISRPNLTFSTLTVSNMSPEDSSIYLCSVSAYSEKLFFGSGTQLSVL.

The rearrangement uses TRBV24-1 and TRBJ2-1; TRBD2 matches 9 bases. The CDR3 is 14 amino acids. V shed 5 bases, J shed 10 bases, and the junction held 8 bases outside the gene matches. Germline CDR1 KGHDR, CDR2 SFDVKD. As DNA, the CDR3 is TGTGCCACCAGTGCAGCTAGCGGGGAGACAGAGCAGTTCTTC. This sequence encodes CATSAASGETEQFF.

The CDR3 bases are TGTGCCAGCAGCGTATTCAGGGGGCAGAAGGACACTGAAGCTTTCTTT. Amino acid sequence: CASSVFRGQKDTEAFF. The chain uses TRBV11-2 and TRBJ1-1; 8 bases map to TRBD1. Germline loops: CDR1 SGHAT, CDR2 FQNNGV. CDR3 length equals 16 residues. V gave up 5 bases and J gave up 3 bases; unmatched junction bases: 11.

A few counts support this clonotype. The chain joins TRBV2 to TRBJ2-5; 16 nucleotides agree with TRBD2. V lost 3 bases and J lost 7; bases outside the gene matches: 5. Germline V lookup: CDR1 SNHLY, CDR2 FYNNEI. The length of the CDR3 is 16 residues. Here the CDR3 DNA reads TGTGCCAGCAGTGAGGGACTAGCGGGGGGGCCAGGGACCCAGTACTTC. The encoded protein is CASSEGLAGGPGTQYF. The full variable domain, in which reference TRBV2 and TRBJ2-5 provide the parts outside the CDR3, is EPEVTQTPSHQVTQMGQEVILRCVPISNHLYFYWYRQILGQKVEFLVSFYNNEISEKSEIFDDQFSVERPDGSNFTLKIRSTKLEDSAMYFCASSEGLAGGPGTQYFGPGTRLLVL.

The V call is TRBV5-1, the J call TRBJ1-1; D call uncertain. V dropped 1 base and J dropped 4 bases, with 11 bases sitting between them. The CDR3 loop spans 14 amino acids. Germline-derived CDR1 and CDR2 are SGHRS and YFSETQ. DNA for the CDR3: TGCGCCAGCAGCTTGAGTGTTACGTCCACTGAAGCTTTCTTT. It is translated as CASSLSVTSTEAFF.

This clonotype showed up just a few times. The rearrangement links TRBV7-9 to TRBJ2-3; D might be TRBD1 (6 bases). Germline V gene lookup returns CDR1 SEHNR and CDR2 FQNEAQ (reference sequence). The germline V and J ends were trimmed by 6 bases and 0 bases, with 13 bases remaining between them. The CDR3 runs to 15 residues. The CDR3 bases are TGTGCCAGCAGACCAGGGGTTGCCAGCACAGATACGCAGTATTTT. It yields the protein CASRPGVASTDTQYF.

The chain couples TRBV4-1 to TRBJ2-1, with 8 bases matching TRBD1. From germline, CDR1 is MGHRA and CDR2 YSYEKL. After removal of 4 bases from V and 13 bases from J, the junction contained 18 bases not matched to a gene. The CDR3 is made up of 16 amino acids. DNA for the CDR3: TGCGCCAGCAGCCCGAGAACCATAGGGCCAGGGGGCGATCAGTTCTTC. Translating gives CASSPRTIGPGGDQFF.

This chain uses TRBV12-3 or TRBV12-4 with TRBJ2-2; D possibly corresponds to TRBD2 (6 bases). The CDR3 runs to 19 residues. V gave up 2 bases and J gave up 11 bases, with 30 bases separating them. The CDR3 spells CASSLPPGRDGVLRGELFF. The CDR3 DNA follows: TGTGCCAGCAGTTTACCACCCGGGCGGGACGGCGTTCTCCGGGGAGAGCTGTTTTTT.

The V call is TRBV20-1, the J call TRBJ2-2, with D possibly being TRBD2 (5 bases). The germline V and J ends were trimmed by 4 bases and 7 bases, with 13 bases remaining between them. CDR3 length: 13 residues. Germline values: CDR1 DFQATT, CDR2 SNEGSKA (reference sequence). The CDR3 sequence: CSANQRDSGELFF. The CDR3 coding sequence is TGCAGTGCTAACCAACGGGATAGCGGGGAGCTGTTTTTT.

The V and J genes are TRBV7-8 and TRBJ2-2; D remains ambiguous. Germline V CDR1 and CDR2: SGHVS, FQNEAQ. This CDR3 contains 14 residues. The V gene lost 5 bases and the J gene lost 0 bases, with 7 bases spanning the gap. The CDR3 DNA reads as TGTGCCAGCAGCGCAGTCGCGAACACCGGGGAGCTGTTTTTT. This codes for CASSAVANTGELFF.

The chain couples TRBV5-4 to TRBJ2-7, with TRBD1 identical over 7 bases. Germline V gives CDR1 SGHNT, CDR2 YYREEE (reference sequence). The CDR3 length is 15 residues. V shed 3 bases and J 3 bases; nucleotides not matched to a gene: 9. CDR3 amino acids: CASSYGQEIVYEQYF. The CDR3 DNA is TGTGCCAGCAGCTACGGACAGGAGATCGTCTACGAGCAGTACTTC. Supplemented by reference TRBV5-4 and TRBJ2-7, the full variable domain reads ETGVTQSPTHLIKTRGQQVTLRCSSQSGHNTVSWYQQALGQGPQFIFQYYREEENGRGNFPPRFSGLQFPNYSSELNVNALELDDSALYLCASSYGQEIVYEQYFGPGTRLTVT.

The table lists this clonotype with a few counts. This chain uses TRBV7-9 with TRBJ1-2, with a weak D call TRBD1 (6 bases). This CDR3 has 12 amino acids. The V end lost 8 bases, the J end lost 8 bases, and 15 bases lay between the germline ends. The germline CDR1 and CDR2 sequences are SEHNR and FQNEAQ (reference sequence). The CDR3 loop is CASGGQTIGYTF. CDR3 sequence (DNA): TGTGCCAGCGGGGGGCAGACGATAGGCTACACCTTC.

This clonotype was recorded a few times. The V call is TRBV11-2, the J call TRBJ2-7; no reliable D call. V was clipped by 1 base and J by 0 bases, with 13 bases between them. The CDR3 covers 16 residues. Germline CDR1 reads SGHAT; CDR2 reads FQNNGV. In nucleotides, the CDR3 is TGTGCCAGCAGCTTAGGTTCTCAGGTCCTCTCCTACGAGCAGTACTTC. Its translation is CASSLGSQVLSYEQYF.

There are a few counts of this clonotype. The rearrangement links TRBV12-3 or TRBV12-4 to TRBJ2-3; 7 bases match TRBD1. This CDR3 spans 14 amino acids. V shed 5 bases and J 4 bases; nucleotides not matched to a gene: 6. The CDR3 bases are TGTGCCAGCAGTGCCCACCAGGGGGCAGATACGCAGTATTTT. Protein sequence: CASSAHQGADTQYF.

This clonotype turned up a few times. The rearrangement uses TRBV20-1 and TRBJ2-7; possibly TRBD2 for D (6 bases). V was shortened by 5 bases and J by 1 base, with 21 bases between the two germline ends. This CDR3 has 16 amino acids. Germline V lookup: CDR1 DFQATT, CDR2 SNEGSKA (reference sequence). The CDR3, as DNA: TGCAGTGCTCGAGTTGGATTTGCGGGGAGTTCCTACGAGCAGTACTTC. It encodes CSARVGFAGSSYEQYF.

V is TRBV7-6 and J is TRBJ1-1; perhaps TRBD1 as D (5 bases). CDR1 SGHVS and CDR2 FNYEAQ come from the germline V gene. The CDR3 has 14 residues. V dropped 4 bases and J dropped 2 bases, with 11 bases sitting between them. The CDR3 is CASSSGHYNTEAFF. DNA of the CDR3: TGTGCCAGCAGCTCTGGACACTACAACACTGAAGCTTTCTTT.

The chain couples TRBV5-1 to TRBJ1-4; D might be TRBD1 (5 bases). The CDR3 consists of 13 residues. Trimming took 4 bases from V and 8 from J, leaving 12 bases between them. Germline V gene sequence: CDR1 SGHRS, CDR2 YFSETQ. CDR3 bases: TGCGCCAGCAGCCCCGGACAACTAGAAAAACTGTTTTTT. Translated, it gives CASSPGQLEKLFF.

The rearrangement joins TRBV10-3 to TRBJ2-1; 9 nucleotides match TRBD2. Germline assignment: CDR1 ENHRY and CDR2 SYGVKD. CDR3 length equals 15 residues. The V and J ends lost 5 bases and 4 bases, in that order; junction bases with no gene match: 6. This chain's CDR3 is CAISLAGVRYNEQFF. DNA of the CDR3: TGTGCCATCAGTTTAGCGGGAGTGAGGTACAATGAGCAGTTCTTC.

Only a few counts were recorded for this clonotype. The chain uses TRBV7-3 and TRBJ1-2; 7 bases map to TRBD1. This CDR3 has 13 residues. V gave up 4 bases and J gave up 7 bases; unmatched junction bases: 6. Germline V gene lookup returns CDR1 SGHTA and CDR2 FQGTGA. As DNA, the CDR3 is TGTGCCAGCAGCTCATCTCAGGGGGTTGGCTACACCTTC. It yields the protein CASSSSQGVGYTF.